The entry below gives a single T cell receptor (beta chain) sequence along with its context. TCRdb redid the calling of the 5' RACE reads with MiXCR, one entry per CDR3 protein. The sample lists nearly 900,000 distinct CDR3 sequences; roughly an eighth were seen once. These data belong to a study of identical twins. The J segment lost 4 bases and the V segment lost 5 bases, leaving 10 bases of the junction unmatched. There are 16 residues in the CDR3. Per germline, CDR1 SGHRS and CDR2 YFSETQ. These data also formed part of another study, on yellow fever vaccine responses in identical twins.

Sequenced material: PBMCs. V is TRBV5-1 and J is TRBJ2-5, with 11 nucleotides matching TRBD1. This receptor was identified in a woman younger than 30 in good health. The CDR3 region has the DNA TGCGCCAGCAGTTCTCTCCGGACAGGGGGCGGAGAGACCCAGTACTTC. Amino acids: CASSSLRTGGGETQYF.